This is a list of T cell receptor beta chains from one sample in a study of Tregs in tolerant kidney transplant recipients. TCRdb keeps only in-frame clones here, not all; method: immunoSEQ multiplex PCR. Among tens of thousands of clones listed, 90% to 95% were seen once. The sequenced sample was CD4+ T cells from blood (PBMCs), obtained 12 months after the transplant. These receptors came from a human patient who received a combined kidney and bone marrow transplant. Some T cells may be the graft donor's. Both conserved end residues are part of each CDR3. The order of the fields is D gene, J gene, V gene, clone size, CDR3 DNA, CDR3 protein. D genes are given only for firm matches. Expanded clones get a size class; other rows say once, few or many, or leave the size out.

TRBD2 TRBJ2-2 TRBV10-3 . TGTGCCATCCTTAGGGCTAGCGGGGAGATCACCGGGGAGCTGTTTTTT CAILRASGEITGELFF
. TRBJ2-7 TRBV7-2 . TGTGCCAGCAGCTTAGCCGCGGGGTACGAGCAGTACTTC CASSLAAGYEQYF
. TRBJ2-7 TRBV25-1 once TGTGCCAGCAGTGACCAGGGATCCTACGAGCAGTACTTC CASSDQGSYEQYF
TRBD2 TRBJ2-5 TRBV5-4 . TGTGCCAGCAGCACAGGGACTAGCCGTGAGACCCAGTACTTC CASSTGTSRETQYF
TRBD2 TRBJ2-7 TRBV28 . TGTGCCAGCATGACTAGCGCCTACGAGCAGTACTTC CASMTSAYEQYF
. TRBJ2-2 TRBV7-9 . TGTGCCAGCAGCTTAGGCCTGGTCCGAGGGACCGGGGAGCTGTTTTTT CASSLGLVRGTGELFF
TRBD1 TRBJ1-1 TRBV9 . TGTGCCAGCAGCGTAACAGGGGGCAACACTGAAGCTTTCTTT CASSVTGGNTEAFF
TRBD1 TRBJ2-2 TRBV9 few TGTGCCAGCAGCCCCCTCGGGACAGGTCACACCGGGGAGCTGTTTTTT CASSPLGTGHTGELFF
. TRBJ1-2 TRBV19 . TGTGCCAGTAGTATCGGATCGGGCGGGACTCAAGTATGGGGCTACACCTTC CASSIGSGGTQVWGYTF
. TRBJ1-6 TRBV19 . TGTGCCAGTAGTATAGGAGATGGTAGGGGGATTCGTTCACCCCTCCACTTT CASSIGDGRGIRSPLHF
. TRBJ1-2 TRBV10-3 . TGTGCCATCAGTGGGGGGGGATATGGCTACACCTTC CAISGGGYGYTF
. TRBJ2-3 TRBV7-9 . TGTGCCAGCAGCTTTCCCTTGAGCACAGATACGCAGTATTTT CASSFPLSTDTQYF